These 20 T cell receptor beta chains were sequenced from one sample in a study of identical twins. MiXCR, run by TCRdb on the 5' RACE reads, gives a single entry per CDR3 protein. Among 350,000 to 450,000 distinct CDR3 sequences, less than 20% were seen once, and the ten largest hold 10% to 15%. The specimen sequenced was naive T cells sorted from blood. These receptors were taken from a middle-aged man in good health.

This clonotype was recorded many times. The chain joins TRBV4-1 to TRBJ2-5; D is perhaps TRBD1 (5 bases). Trimming took 1 base from V and 1 from J, leaving 28 bases between them. CDR1 is MGHRA and CDR2 is YSYEKL in the germline V gene. This CDR3 spans 21 amino acids. This chain's CDR3 is CASSQGSFARTDRISQETQYF. Here the CDR3 DNA reads TGCGCCAGCAGCCAAGGGTCCTTCGCAAGAACTGACAGAATCAGCCAAGAGACCCAGTACTTC.

This clonotype was observed a handful of times. This sequence joins TRBV10-3 and TRBJ2-7; D is unresolved. Germline CDR1 is ENHRY and CDR2 is SYGVKD. The CDR3 consists of 14 residues. Trimming removed 3 bases from V and 1 base from J, with 10 bases in between. CDR3 loop: CAISDRALSYEQYF. The CDR3 nucleotides read TGTGCCATCAGTGACCGGGCACTTTCCTACGAGCAGTACTTC.

The CDR3 bases are TGTGCCAGCAGTGCTTCCGGGAGACCACACGAGCAGTACTTC. This gives the protein CASSASGRPHEQYF. The rearrangement uses TRBV12-3 or TRBV12-4 and TRBJ2-7; tentatively, D is TRBD2 (6 bases). The germline V and J ends were trimmed by 5 bases and 5 bases, with 16 bases remaining between them. The CDR3 has 14 residues.

This clonotype was seen once. V gene TRBV4-3 combines with J gene TRBJ2-7; a possible D gene is TRBD1 (6 bases). Per the germline V gene, CDR1 is LGHNA and CDR2 is YSLEER. The CDR3 has 14 amino acids. The germline V and J ends were trimmed by 4 bases and 1 base, with 11 bases remaining between them. The CDR3 nucleotides read TGCGCCAGCAGCCCATCGGACAGTTCCTACGAGCAGTACTTC. Translated: CASSPSDSSYEQYF.

This clonotype occurred a few times. This sequence joins TRBV20-1 and TRBJ2-3; 11 positions agree with TRBD2. This CDR3 has 17 residues. J gave up 0 bases and V 4 bases, and 9 bases lay outside the gene matches. CDR1 DFQATT and CDR2 SNEGSKA come from the germline V gene (reference sequence). The DNA of the CDR3 is TGCAGTGCTATGGGACTAGCGGACCGACTAAGCACAGATACGCAGTATTTT. The encoded protein is CSAMGLADRLSTDTQYF.

This chain connects TRBV20-1 to TRBJ2-3; D is unresolved. With 7 bases removed from V and 3 bases from J, the gap between germline ends came to 5 bases. This CDR3 contains 10 residues. Germline lookup yields CDR1 DFQATT and CDR2 SNEGSKA (reference sequence). This chain's CDR3 is CSVKTDTQYF. CDR3 sequence (DNA): TGCAGTGTAAAAACAGATACGCAGTATTTT.

This rearrangement joins TRBV20-1 to TRBJ1-2; a possible D gene is TRBD1 (6 bases). Trimming took off 3 bases at V and 1 base at J, with 9 bases between the two ends. CDR3 length: 13 amino acids. Germline loops: CDR1 DFQATT, CDR2 SNEGSKA (reference sequence). The CDR3 is CSARSRGNYGYTF. The CDR3 DNA follows: TGCAGTGCTAGGTCCAGGGGTAACTATGGCTACACCTTC.

This clonotype was seen ten or more times. V gene TRBV27 combines with J gene TRBJ1-5; D perhaps matches TRBD1 (6 bases). Trimming cost V 5 bases and J 2 bases, with 13 bases left between them. The CDR3 has 15 amino acids. Germline CDR1 MNHEY, CDR2 SMNVEV (reference sequence). The CDR3 nucleotides are TGTGCCAGCAGTACCTCGAACAGGGGCAATCAGCCCCAGCATTTT. Protein product: CASSTSNRGNQPQHF.

Only a few counts were recorded for this clonotype. The genes are TRBV4-1 and TRBJ1-5, with a tentative D call TRBD1 (5 bases). Germline loops: CDR1 MGHRA, CDR2 YSYEKL. Trimming pared 1 base from V and 4 bases from J, leaving 8 bases between. CDR3 length equals 14 residues. The CDR3 nucleotides read TGCGCCAGCAGCCAAGGACAGCAAAATCAGCCCCAGCATTTT. Residues: CASSQGQQNQPQHF.

The gene calls are TRBV7-9 and TRBJ2-2; the D is unclear. The V and J ends lost 5 bases and 6 bases respectively, with 10 bases between them. This CDR3 region has 13 residues. Germline assignment: CDR1 SEHNR and CDR2 FQNEAQ (reference sequence). CDR3 in DNA: TGTGCCAGCAGCGGTGGGTTACCCGGGGAGCTGTTTTTT. Protein: CASSGGLPGELFF.

This chain connects TRBV14 to TRBJ2-5; D might be TRBD1 (5 bases). V was shortened by 3 bases and J by 4 bases, with 12 bases between the two germline ends. Germline V gives CDR1 SGHDN, CDR2 FVKESK. The CDR3 covers 14 residues. The CDR3 protein is CASSQRRQGETQYF. CDR3 nucleotides: TGTGCCAGCAGCCAGAGGCGGCAGGGAGAGACCCAGTACTTC.

Only a few counts were recorded for this clonotype. J is TRBJ2-3 and V is TRBV5-1; 9 bases match TRBD1. Trimming removed 2 bases from V and 6 bases from J; junction bases left unmatched: 10. The CDR3 length is 16 residues. The germline V gene has CDR1 SGHRS and CDR2 YFSETQ. As DNA, the CDR3 is TGCGCCAGCAGCTTCGTGGGGACAGGGTCGTCGGATACGCAGTATTTT. It codes for CASSFVGTGSSDTQYF.

This clonotype has ten or more counts. An end of the junction differs from the germline gene, which may be a read error. The chain carries TRBV18 and TRBJ2-7; 11 nucleotides line up with TRBD1. The CDR3 runs 14 residues. Looked up from germline, CDR1 is KGHSH and CDR2 is LQKENI. The CDR3: CASSPRTGGLEQYF. CDR3 DNA sequence: TGTGCCAGCTCCCCACGGACAGGGGGCCTCGAGCAGTACTTC.

This clonotype was detected ten times or more. The genes are TRBV20-1 and TRBJ2-1; 9 bases agree with TRBD2. The J segment lost 6 bases and the V segment lost 0 bases, leaving 3 bases of the junction unmatched. The CDR3 runs 14 residues. Germline V gives CDR1 DFQATT, CDR2 SNEGSKA (reference sequence). The CDR3 is CSARDGGGVNEQFF. As DNA, the CDR3 is TGCAGTGCTAGAGATGGCGGGGGGGTCAATGAGCAGTTCTTC.

The table lists this clonotype with many counts. This rearrangement joins TRBV12-3 or TRBV12-4 to TRBJ1-1, with 9 bases that match TRBD1. This CDR3 contains 15 residues. J was trimmed by 4 bases and V by 1 base; bases with no gene match: 4. The CDR3 loop reads CASSLDQTGGTEAFF. CDR3 DNA sequence: TGTGCCAGCAGTTTAGATCAGACAGGGGGCACTGAAGCTTTCTTT.

The chain links TRBV11-2 to TRBJ2-2; D is uncertain. Looked up from germline, CDR1 is SGHAT and CDR2 is FQNNGV. This CDR3 comprises 12 residues. V was pared by 1 base and J by 7 bases, with 4 bases between. The CDR3 sequence is CASSLVRGELFF. Here the CDR3 DNA reads TGTGCCAGCAGCTTAGTTCGCGGGGAGCTGTTTTTT.

This clonotype was detected a few times. The chain carries TRBV10-3 and TRBJ2-5; TRBD1 matches 8 bases. The CDR3 sequence is 16 residues long. The germline gives CDR1 ENHRY, CDR2 SYGVKD. V trimming: 0 bases; J trimming: 6 bases; junction bases outside the gene matches: 9. The DNA for the CDR3 is TGTGCCATCAGTGAGTCCGGGACAGGTCTCAGGAAGACCCAGTACTTC. Translating gives CAISESGTGLRKTQYF.

A few counts support this clonotype. The chain links TRBV20-1 to TRBJ1-2; TRBD1 matches 9 bases. Per the germline V gene, CDR1 is DFQATT and CDR2 is SNEGSKA (reference sequence). The CDR3 has 15 amino acids. Trimming took 5 bases from V and 5 from J; bases not matched to a gene: 12. CDR3 sequence reads: CSAELPGQGFYGYTF. CDR3 nucleotides: TGCAGTGCTGAGCTACCGGGACAGGGATTTTATGGCTACACCTTC.

In this sample, this clonotype turned up a few times. The chain has TRBV19 and TRBJ1-6; D is ambiguous. V was clipped by 4 bases and J by 11 bases, with 12 bases between them. CDR1 is LNHDA, CDR2 SQIVND, per germline (reference sequence). The CDR3 spans 13 residues. The CDR3 reads CASSTTGGAPLHF. CDR3 nucleotide sequence: TGTGCCAGTAGTACGACGGGTGGGGCACCCCTCCACTTT.

V usage is TRBV3-1 and J usage is TRBJ2-4; 7 bases fit TRBD1. The V gene end was trimmed by 2 bases and the J gene end by 0 bases; junction bases not matched to a gene: 10. CDR3 size: 18 residues. CDR1 LGHDT and CDR2 YNNKEL come from the germline V gene (reference sequence). The CDR3 coding sequence is TGTGCCAGCAGCCAAAATCCGGGACAGCTTCTAGCCAAAAACATTCAGTACTTC. This gives the protein CASSQNPGQLLAKNIQYF. Filled out from reference TRBV3-1 and TRBJ2-4, the complete variable domain reads DTAVSQTPKYLVTQMGNDKSIKCEQNLGHDTMYWYKQDSKKFLKIMFSYNNKELIINETVPNRFSPKSPDKAHLNLHINSLELGDSAVYFCASSQNPGQLLAKNIQYFGAGTRLSVL.